These 28 T cell receptor beta chains were sequenced from one sample in a study of response to subunit inactivated influenza vaccine. TCRdb called the RT-PCR reads again in MiXCR, with one record for every CDR3 protein. The table includes under 200,000 distinct CDR3 sequences, approximately 11% detected once. The source material was non-naive T cells sorted from PBMCs, sampled 45 days after vaccination. These receptors all stem from a man in his fifties or sixties who received an inactivated influenza vaccine.

This clonotype was found many times. This rearrangement joins TRBV7-9 to TRBJ2-3; no definite D call. V was trimmed by 0 bases and J by 14 bases, leaving 12 bases between them. Germline CDR1 and CDR2: SEHNR and FQNEAQ (reference sequence). This CDR3 contains 12 residues. This CDR3 is CASSLAQGPSYF. The CDR3 DNA follows: TGTGCCAGCAGCTTAGCGCAAGGTCCTTCGTATTTT.

This clonotype was recorded a few times. The chain links TRBV7-3 to TRBJ2-7; 7 bases agree with TRBD2. J gave up 5 bases and V 5 bases, and 12 bases lay outside the gene matches. CDR1 and CDR2 (germline): SGHTA, FQGTGA. This CDR3 is 15 amino acids long. The CDR3 sequence: CASSPQGGSNNEQYF. The CDR3, as DNA: TGTGCCAGCAGCCCCCAGGGCGGGAGTAACAACGAGCAGTACTTC.

Many counts were recorded for this clonotype. The CDR3 spells CSAPLGRGSEQYF. Here the CDR3 DNA reads TGCAGTGCTCCACTGGGCAGGGGTAGCGAGCAGTACTTC. The V gene is TRBV20-1, the J gene TRBJ2-7, with D tentatively TRBD1 (6 bases). This CDR3 has 13 amino acids. Trimming cost V 5 bases and J 6 bases, with 17 bases left between them. Germline V CDR1 and CDR2: DFQATT, SNEGSKA (reference sequence).

The V and J genes are TRBV7-2 and TRBJ2-3; 8 bases align to TRBD2. Trimming took 4 bases from V and 2 from J; bases not matched to a gene: 8. This CDR3 has 16 amino acids. CDR1 and CDR2 from the germline V gene are SGHTA and FQGNSA. The CDR3 region is CASSSLGGGNTDTQYF. The CDR3 DNA is TGTGCCAGCAGCTCCCTTGGCGGGGGGAACACAGATACGCAGTATTTT.

This clonotype was counted ten times or more. The rearrangement uses TRBV12-3 or TRBV12-4 and TRBJ2-1, with TRBD1 as a possible D gene (6 bases). The ends were cut back, 6 bases at V and 9 bases at J, with 15 bases in the middle. The CDR3 has 13 residues. CDR3 region: CASSLQGLGEQFF. CDR3 DNA sequence: TGTGCCAGCAGCTTACAGGGATTAGGTGAGCAGTTCTTC.

Of note for this clonotype: The CDR3 end shows no conserved phenylalanine or tryptophan, and so a read error is likely. V is TRBV7-9 and J is TRBJ2-1, with 9 bases matching TRBD2. The CDR3 length is 16 residues. V gave up 6 bases and J gave up 5 bases; unmatched junction bases: 11. Per the germline V gene, CDR1 is SEHNR and CDR2 is FQNEAQ (reference sequence). The CDR3 loop is CASRGSGTSFHNEQFL. CDR3 bases: TGTGCCAGCAGGGGTTCCGGGACTAGCTTCCACAATGAGCAGTTCCTC.

The V call is TRBV10-2, the J call TRBJ1-3; D is undetermined. The CDR3 sequence is 11 residues long. Per germline, CDR1 WSHSY and CDR2 SAAADI. The V end lost 7 bases, the J end lost 0 bases, and 1 base lay between the germline ends. In DNA form, the CDR3 reads TGCGCCAGCACCTCTGGAAACACCATATATTTT. Its translation: CASTSGNTIYF.

This clonotype was seen only a few times. This chain links TRBV7-2 with TRBJ2-5, with no clear D. This CDR3 spans 14 amino acids. Deletions cut 1 base from V and 2 bases from J, with 8 bases between. Looked up from germline, CDR1 is SGHTA and CDR2 is FQGNSA. The CDR3 loop is CASSLVQLQETQYF. CDR3 nucleotide sequence: TGTGCCAGCAGCTTAGTCCAGTTACAAGAGACCCAGTACTTC.

This clonotype was counted a few times. The chain joins TRBV7-2 to TRBJ1-2, with TRBD1 identical over 7 bases. After removal of 1 base from V and 8 bases from J, the junction contained 7 bases not matched to a gene. The CDR3 runs to 14 residues. The V gene's germline CDR1 is SGHTA and CDR2 FQGNSA. In DNA form, the CDR3 reads TGTGCCAGCAGCTTAGAAGCAGGGGGAGGAGGCTACACCTTC. It encodes CASSLEAGGGGYTF. The variable domain in full, completed from reference TRBV7-2 and TRBJ1-2, reads GAGVSQSPSNKVTEKGKDVELRCDPISGHTALYWYRQSLGQGLEFLIYFQGNSAPDKSGLPSDRFSAERTGGSVSTLTIQRTQQEDSAVYLCASSLEAGGGGYTFGSGTRLTVV.

This clonotype was recorded a few times. The chain combines TRBV20-1 with TRBJ2-7, with D possibly being TRBD1 or TRBD2 (6 bases each). The CDR3 is 19 amino acids. CDR1 is DFQATT, CDR2 SNEGSKA, per germline (reference sequence). V gave up 0 bases and J gave up 1 base, with 25 bases separating them. DNA for the CDR3: TGCAGTGCTAGAGACGGGCTTAAGGGGAGAGGGGGACTTTCCTACGAGCAGTACTTC. It translates to CSARDGLKGRGGLSYEQYF.

The J gene is TRBJ2-1, the V gene TRBV19; TRBD1 matches at 9 bases. Germline V gives CDR1 LNHDA, CDR2 SQIVND (reference sequence). There are 15 residues in the CDR3. Trimming at V came to 5 bases and at J to 0 bases, leaving 2 bases not matched to a gene. The CDR3 sequence: CASSRTGDSYNEQFF. DNA of the CDR3: TGTGCCAGTAGTCGGACAGGGGACTCCTACAATGAGCAGTTCTTC.

V gene TRBV5-6 combines with J gene TRBJ2-7, with a weak D call TRBD2 (6 bases). Trimming removed 2 bases from V and 5 bases from J, with 14 bases in between. Germline loops: CDR1 SGHDT, CDR2 YYEEEE. CDR3 length: 14 amino acids. The CDR3 DNA sequence: TGTGCCAGCAGCTTTTATCTGCGGGGAAACGAGCAGTACTTC. Its protein is CASSFYLRGNEQYF.

J is TRBJ2-6 and V is TRBV12-3 or TRBV12-4; D might be TRBD1 or TRBD2, each matching 5 bases. The length of the CDR3 is 16 residues. V was cut by 1 base and J by 4 bases, with 11 bases left in between. Here the CDR3 reads CASSLGGGSGANVLTF. CDR3 sequence (DNA): TGTGCCAGCAGTTTAGGTGGGGGATCCGGGGCCAACGTCCTGACTTTC.

The chain joins TRBV7-8 to TRBJ2-3, with D maybe TRBD1 (5 bases). Trimming took 3 bases from V and 5 from J, leaving 6 bases between them. Germline assignment: CDR1 SGHVS and CDR2 FQNEAQ. The length of the CDR3 is 12 residues. The CDR3 sequence is CASSFDRDTQYF. The DNA for the CDR3 is TGTGCCAGCAGCTTCGACAGAGATACGCAGTATTTT.

This clonotype was recorded at least ten times. The V and J genes are TRBV7-2 and TRBJ2-1; D is uncertain. V lost 1 base to trimming and J lost 8 bases, with 9 bases between them. Germline loops: CDR1 SGHTA, CDR2 FQGNSA. There are 13 residues in the CDR3. The CDR3: CASSLVRTHEQFF. The CDR3 bases are TGTGCCAGCAGCTTAGTGCGAACACATGAGCAGTTCTTC.

This clonotype was recorded many times. J is TRBJ1-2 and V is TRBV7-2; TRBD1 matches at 8 bases. V lost 1 base to trimming and J lost 9 bases; unmatched junction nucleotides: 4. Germline V lookup: CDR1 SGHTA, CDR2 FQGNSA. The CDR3 runs 13 residues. The CDR3 bases are TGTGCCAGCAGCTTAGTACAGGGGGGGAGCTACACCTTC. Its protein is CASSLVQGGSYTF. Looking up the rest from reference TRBV7-2 and TRBJ1-2 gives the full variable domain: GAGVSQSPSNKVTEKGKDVELRCDPISGHTALYWYRQSLGQGLEFLIYFQGNSAPDKSGLPSDRFSAERTGGSVSTLTIQRTQQEDSAVYLCASSLVQGGSYTFGSGTRLTVV.

At least ten counts were recorded for this clonotype. This CDR3 is CSASWGSFMNTEAFF. The CDR3 DNA reads as TGCAGTGCTAGCTGGGGTTCCTTCATGAACACTGAAGCTTTCTTT. The chain employs TRBV20-1 and TRBJ1-1, with unresolved D. The CDR3 is 15 residues long. Germline assignment: CDR1 DFQATT and CDR2 SNEGSKA (reference sequence). Trimming stripped 3 bases from V and 0 bases from J, with 14 bases between.

This clonotype showed up just a few times. The chain employs TRBV5-5 and TRBJ1-1, with 7 bases that match TRBD1. Germline lookup yields CDR1 SGHKS and CDR2 YYEKEE (reference sequence). The CDR3 loop spans 13 amino acids. J lost 11 bases, V lost 6 bases, and 13 bases had no gene match. The CDR3, as DNA: TGTGCCAGCAAGGAGACAGGGTATGGATCGGCTTTCTTT. Translated: CASKETGYGSAFF.

This clonotype was found a few times. The rearrangement joins TRBV20-1 to TRBJ2-7; 11 nucleotides line up with TRBD2. Germline assignment: CDR1 DFQATT and CDR2 SNEGSKA (reference sequence). The CDR3 loop spans 17 amino acids. CDR3 nucleotides: TGCAGCCGGAGGGGAGAACTAGCGGGAGAATCGAAGAAAGAGCAGTACTTC. Amino acid sequence: CSRRGELAGESKKEQYF.

For the CDR3, the DNA is TGCAGTCCTTCACAGAGCTACCAAGAGACCCAGTACTTC. It is translated as CSPSQSYQETQYF. V gene TRBV20-1 combines with J gene TRBJ2-5; D remains ambiguous. Germline V gives CDR1 DFQATT, CDR2 SNEGSKA (reference sequence). V was clipped by 8 bases and J by 0 bases, with 13 bases between them. This CDR3 region has 13 residues.

The rearrangement uses TRBV18 and TRBJ1-1, with a weak D call TRBD1 (5 bases). The CDR3 loop spans 14 amino acids. Per germline, CDR1 KGHSH and CDR2 LQKENI. V was shortened by 4 bases and J by 1 base, with 10 bases between the two germline ends. The DNA for the CDR3 is TGTGCCAGCTCACTCAACACAGGGAACACTGAAGCTTTCTTT. This encodes CASSLNTGNTEAFF.

This clonotype appeared many times. The chain employs TRBV29-1 and TRBJ2-1; D not resolved. The CDR3 runs 13 residues. CDR1 SQVTM and CDR2 ANQGSEA come from the germline V gene. V was shortened by 4 bases and J by 4 bases, with 11 bases between the two germline ends. This CDR3 is CSVGKGFYNEQFF. The CDR3 bases are TGCAGCGTTGGAAAGGGATTTTACAATGAGCAGTTCTTC.

On this clonotype itself: A much larger clonotype is one base distant, so this may be a read error. V is TRBV10-3 and J is TRBJ2-1, with D perhaps TRBD1 or TRBD2 (5 bases each). Germline CDR1 ENHRY, CDR2 SYGVKD. V was pared by 4 bases and J by 2 bases, with 18 bases between. The CDR3 totals 17 residues. CDR3 residues: CAISVPYGGGTYNEQFF. The CDR3 region has the DNA TGTGCCATCAGTGTACCCTATGGGGGTGGGACCTACAATGAGCAGTTCTTC.

This clonotype turned up a few times. The rearrangement joins TRBV6-2 or TRBV6-3 to TRBJ1-5; perhaps TRBD1 as D (6 bases). Trimming cost V 4 bases and J 4 bases, with 11 bases left between them. The germline CDR1 and CDR2 sequences are MNHEY and SVGEGT. The CDR3 runs 14 residues. CDR3 loop: CASSLEGGNQPQHF. Written as DNA, the CDR3 is TGTGCCAGCAGTTTGGAGGGGGGAAATCAGCCCCAGCATTTT.

The J gene is TRBJ1-2, the V gene TRBV7-8; perhaps TRBD1 as D (6 bases). Per germline, CDR1 SGHVS and CDR2 FQNEAQ. V was shortened by 6 bases and J by 6 bases, with 20 bases between the two germline ends. The CDR3 loop spans 15 amino acids. The CDR3 spells CASSQIGQGRDGYTF. The CDR3 DNA sequence: TGTGCCAGCAGTCAAATCGGGCAGGGGAGGGATGGCTACACCTTC.

This clonotype was seen only a few times. The rearrangement uses TRBV28 and TRBJ1-5; D uncertain. Trimming removed 3 bases at V and 5 bases at J, with 5 bases between. Germline CDR1 and CDR2: MDHEN and SYDVKM. The CDR3 covers 12 residues. The CDR3 DNA sequence: TGTGCCAGCAGTTTTCCGGATCAGCCCCAGCATTTT. This codes for CASSFPDQPQHF.

This clonotype came up many times. V and J are TRBV29-1 and TRBJ1-4; D remains unclear. The CDR3 consists of 13 residues. In germline, CDR1 is SQVTM, CDR2 ANQGSEA. The germline V and J ends were trimmed by 7 bases and 4 bases, with 13 bases remaining between them. CDR3 loop: CSANERGNEKLFF. The CDR3 DNA reads as TGCAGCGCCAACGAGCGGGGTAATGAAAAACTGTTTTTT.

The V call is TRBV4-1, the J call TRBJ1-5; D not certain. The V end was cut by 4 bases, the J end by 5 bases, with 15 bases between. Germline V gives CDR1 MGHRA, CDR2 YSYEKL. There are 15 residues in the CDR3. This chain's CDR3 is CASSLSPDGDQPQHF. CDR3 DNA sequence: TGCGCCAGCAGCCTCTCTCCGGACGGGGATCAGCCCCAGCATTTT.